The clone carrying this T cell receptor beta chain was recorded at least ten times. Its specificity is not known. This entry belongs to a study of molecular identifiers for immune sequencing clone quantification. About the study: The replicate experiment used RNA from approximately 20,000 or 100,000 naive CD8 cells. This RNA was split into five aliquots, and four of them were sequenced. Study-wide results and caveats: Over 99% of CMV-specific effector molecules, but under 1% of naive ones, were in clones above 20 copies. Reports indicate spiked Jurkat TCR RNA from one cell could be found among one million naive cells.

The V and J ends lost 0 bases and 0 bases respectively, with 10 bases between them. CDR1 and CDR2 (germline): SGDLS, YYNGEE. The CDR3 loop spans 15 amino acids. Generation of bulk TCR libraries relied on previously described methods and listed TCR primers. From the PCR reads, TCRdb called clonotypes with MiXCR, one entry per CDR3 protein. The sample lists 460,000 or so distinct CDR3 sequences, 20% to 25% occurring once. The source is a human donor in good health. Some libraries in this study had Jurkat cell RNA spiked in. The sequenced material came from naive CD8+ T cells from blood, with Jurkat cell RNA spiked in. Subset noted: FACS-sorted CD8+CD4-CCR7+CD45RA+ naive T cells. This chain links TRBV9 with TRBJ2-7, with D possibly TRBD1 on 6 matching bases. The CDR3: CASSVERDNSYEQYF. In DNA, the CDR3 is TGTGCCAGCAGCGTAGAAAGGGACAACTCCTACGAGCAGTACTTC.